This record concerns one TCR beta chain sequence. Assay: immunoSEQ multiplex PCR; the TCRdb copy retains only in-frame clones and omits some. Altogether some 150,000 clones are present, almost 90% being singletons, with the ten largest covering 2.3%. CDR1 is SNHLY, CDR2 FYNNEI, per germline. The ends were cut back, 6 bases at V and 3 bases at J, with 14 bases in the middle. The CDR3 spans 14 residues. These data are taken from a study of blood T cell repertoires in COVID-19. Study details: PBMCs, B-cell-depleted T cells, or T cells were the source of the cDNA or gDNA that made up the material.

The rearrangement uses TRBV2 and TRBJ1-1; D is uncertain. This TCR derives from a human donor in a cohort sampled during active COVID-19. The sequenced sample was peripheral blood. For the CDR3, the DNA is TGTGCCAGCAGGGAAAGCAAAGAACACACTGAAGCTTTCTTT. Translating gives CASRESKEHTEAFF.